This entry concerns a single T cell receptor (beta chain). The data stem from a study of blood T cell repertoires in COVID-19. Study-level information: Acute-phase and convalescent COVID-19 samples originated in the United States, Italy and Spain. The cDNA or gDNA used as material had been derived from T cells, B-cell-depleted T cells, or PBMCs.

Study processing details: Nucleated cell number was recorded as an estimate derived from reference gene primer amplification. Generated by immunoSEQ multiplex PCR, the TCRdb table keeps only in-frame clones and is missing some. V and J calls and clone size follow that table, whereas D and trimming were derived from the DNA. Altogether some 72,000 clones are present, around nine tenths being singletons, with the ten largest covering about 4.5%. The V gene's germline CDR1 is KGHDR and CDR2 SFDVKD. V lost 2 bases to trimming and J lost 0 bases, with 9 bases between them. This CDR3 region has 15 residues.

The receptor's source is a middle-aged man with active COVID-19. The V call is TRBV24-1, the J call TRBJ2-5, with D possibly being TRBD1 (5 bases). Sequencing used peripheral blood. The CDR3 reads CATSDSREYQETQYF. In DNA form, the CDR3 reads TGTGCCACCAGTGATTCCAGGGAATACCAAGAGACCCAGTACTTC.